This is a list of T cell receptor beta chains from one sample in a study of T cell repertoires in cytomegalovirus infection. MiXCR, run by TCRdb on the reads, gives a single entry per CDR3 protein. The profile shows about 310,000 distinct CDR3 sequences, roughly 25% of them singletons. For these TCRs, the target antigens are not known. The sequences come from cultured PBMCs, collected from culture after CMV antigen stimulation. Every receptor here comes from a human donor in good health (CMV status not recorded). Some clones in this sample may be carry-over from other donors' samples. CDR3s include the opening cysteine and the closing phenylalanine or tryptophan. The D gene is left open where the match is weak. Part of the rows lack a size; the others show once, few, many or a class for expanded clones.

V: TRBV29-1
J: TRBJ2-6
D: TRBD1
size: few
length: 17
CDR3: CSVELGTAGTGANVLTF

V: TRBV28
J: TRBJ2-5
D: TRBD1
size: NA
length: 12
CDR3: CASRQGLETQYF

V: TRBV5-1
J: TRBJ2-7
D: TRBD1
size: once
length: 17
CDR3: CASSLSFVGTVLYEQYF

V: TRBV7-9
J: TRBJ2-3
D: TRBD2
size: NA
length: 15
CDR3: CASSTGLVRTDTQYF

V: TRBV6-2/TRBV6-3
J: TRBJ2-1
D: TRBD1
size: NA
length: 18
CDR3: CASSYWVGTGQGENEQFF

V: TRBV20-1
J: TRBJ2-1
D: NA
size: few
length: 11
CDR3: CSTTRSDEQFF

V: TRBV12-3/TRBV12-4
J: TRBJ1-5
D: NA
size: many
length: 15
CDR3: CASTLGGSSNQPQHF

V: TRBV11-1
J: TRBJ1-2
D: NA
size: few
length: 13
CDR3: CASSKSTNYGYTF

V: TRBV7-2
J: TRBJ1-5
D: NA
size: many
length: 15
CDR3: CASSLAWASNQPQHF

V: TRBV6-1
J: TRBJ1-6
D: NA
size: few
length: 14
CDR3: CASSGRGFNSPLHF

V: TRBV7-9
J: TRBJ2-7
D: TRBD2
size: NA
length: 17
CDR3: CASSLDSSGLADYEQYF

V: TRBV7-8
J: TRBJ1-1
D: NA
size: many
length: 13
CDR3: CASSLALSTEAFF

V: TRBV29-1
J: TRBJ2-1
D: NA
size: NA
length: 12
CDR3: CGLSLGYNEQFF

V: TRBV19
J: TRBJ1-2
D: TRBD1
size: NA
length: 15
CDR3: CATRQGAYPNYGYTF

V: TRBV9
J: TRBJ2-1
D: TRBD2
size: few
length: 15
CDR3: CASSVLVAGSGEQFF

V: TRBV12-3/TRBV12-4
J: TRBJ1-1
D: TRBD1
size: many
length: 16
CDR3: CASSDMGQAGSTEAFF

V: TRBV7-6
J: TRBJ2-2
D: TRBD2
size: many
length: 18
CDR3: CASSFASGTRSGTGELFF

V: TRBV7-2
J: TRBJ1-1
D: NA
size: many
length: 18
CDR3: CASSLTSGRTTVRTEAFF

V: TRBV5-1
J: TRBJ2-3
D: NA
size: few
length: 16
CDR3: CASSSSGTVGTDTQYF

V: TRBV27
J: TRBJ2-6
D: TRBD1
size: NA
length: 16
CDR3: CASSPTGGPGANVLTF

V: TRBV18
J: TRBJ1-6
D: NA
size: NA
length: 14
CDR3: CASSPSARNSPLHF

V: TRBV27
J: TRBJ2-2
D: NA
size: NA
length: 12
CDR3: CASATLTGELFF

V: TRBV5-4
J: TRBJ1-2
D: TRBD1
size: NA
length: 14
CDR3: CASSLGTGGYGYTF

V: TRBV7-9
J: TRBJ2-7
D: NA
size: NA
length: 16
CDR3: CASSPLDREGSYEQYF

V: TRBV7-8
J: TRBJ1-4
D: NA
size: few
length: 15
CDR3: CASSQRRNTNEKLFF

V: TRBV19
J: TRBJ2-2
D: TRBD1
size: NA
length: 15
CDR3: CASSMGRGSTGELFF

V: TRBV28
J: TRBJ2-7
D: TRBD2
size: many
length: 15
CDR3: CASSLASGRAYEQYF

V: TRBV6-8
J: TRBJ2-7
D: NA
size: NA
length: 14
CDR3: CASSRDGPLSEQYF

V: TRBV5-4
J: TRBJ2-2
D: TRBD1
size: few
length: 14
CDR3: CASSLQGVTGELFF

V: TRBV7-2
J: TRBJ2-1
D: TRBD2
size: NA
length: 17
CDR3: CASILVGLSSGIGKQFF

V: TRBV19
J: TRBJ2-2
D: NA
size: few
length: 14
CDR3: CASIKGSGTGELFF

V: TRBV25-1
J: TRBJ2-2
D: NA
size: NA
length: 13
CDR3: CASSELGTGELFF

V: TRBV28
J: TRBJ2-1
D: TRBD2
size: few
length: 15
CDR3: CASSFGLAGNNEQFF

V: TRBV7-9
J: TRBJ1-6
D: TRBD1
size: few
length: 17
CDR3: CASSKLGQSSYNSPLHF

V: TRBV6-6
J: TRBJ2-2
D: TRBD2
size: NA
length: 13
CDR3: CAGRLGGAGELFF

V: TRBV6-2/TRBV6-3
J: TRBJ1-1
D: NA
size: NA
length: 15
CDR3: CASSPGDRRNTEAFF

V: TRBV15
J: TRBJ2-3
D: NA
size: NA
length: 13
CDR3: CATSRGVADTQYF

V: TRBV19
J: TRBJ2-1
D: NA
size: few
length: 12
CDR3: CASRSPSREQFF

V: TRBV20-1
J: TRBJ1-5
D: NA
size: NA
length: 13
CDR3: CSARGGIDQPQHF

V: TRBV27
J: TRBJ1-2
D: NA
size: NA
length: 13
CDR3: CASSRGGDWGNTF

V: TRBV4-3
J: TRBJ2-7
D: TRBD2
size: few
length: 18
CDR3: CASSQAVIAGVSSYEQYF

V: TRBV19
J: TRBJ1-6
D: TRBD1
size: few
length: 16
CDR3: CASCGSDRGSNSPLHF

V: TRBV28
J: TRBJ2-3
D: NA
size: NA
length: 17
CDR3: CASSLRASSGAGDTQYF

V: TRBV7-2
J: TRBJ2-5
D: NA
size: NA
length: 13
CDR3: CASTPPGSETQYF

V: TRBV4-1
J: TRBJ2-1
D: TRBD2
size: NA
length: 20
CDR3: CASSQEWHRGLAVLGNEQFF

V: TRBV7-6
J: TRBJ2-1
D: TRBD2
size: many
length: 17
CDR3: CASIPLGGSLSYNEQFF